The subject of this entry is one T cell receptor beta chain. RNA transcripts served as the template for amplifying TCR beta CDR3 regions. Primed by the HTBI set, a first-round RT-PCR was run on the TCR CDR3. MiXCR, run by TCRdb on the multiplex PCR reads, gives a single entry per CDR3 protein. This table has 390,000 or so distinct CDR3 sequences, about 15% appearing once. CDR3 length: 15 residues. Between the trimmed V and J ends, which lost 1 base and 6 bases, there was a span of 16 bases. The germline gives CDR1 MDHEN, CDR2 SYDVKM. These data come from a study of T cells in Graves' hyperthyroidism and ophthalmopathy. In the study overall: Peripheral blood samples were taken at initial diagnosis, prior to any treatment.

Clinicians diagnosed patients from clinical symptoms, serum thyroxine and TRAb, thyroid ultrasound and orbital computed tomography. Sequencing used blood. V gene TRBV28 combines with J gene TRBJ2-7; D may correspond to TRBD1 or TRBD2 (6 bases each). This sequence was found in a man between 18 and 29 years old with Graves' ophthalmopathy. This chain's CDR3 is CASSLLLGGSGEQYF. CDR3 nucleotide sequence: TGTGCCAGCAGTTTATTGCTCGGGGGCTCGGGCGAGCAGTACTTC.